This T cell receptor (beta chain) was found in a study of T cell repertoires in cytomegalovirus infection. Overall study: Shared public TCR beta signatures pointed to both CMV infection and a matching HLA type.

TCRdb re-called the reads with MiXCR, one entry per CDR3 protein. Among around 330,000 distinct CDR3 sequences listed, roughly 15% were seen once. A remark on this clonotype: What it binds is unknown.

Overall study results and limits: Cumulative public TCR beta family frequency identified carriers of CMV plus the relevant HLA. What dominated the ex vivo response were HLA-C-restricted CMV-specific TCR beta clonotypes.

Sequenced sample: PBMCs. The receptor was isolated from a human donor in good health (CMV status not recorded). Some clones in this sample may be carry-over from other donors' samples.

The CDR3 region has the DNA TGTGCCAGCAGTGAATATAGATCTCGTGCTGTATTGCAGCCCCAGCATTTT. It is translated as CASSEYRSRAVLQPQHF. The genes are TRBV25-1 and TRBJ1-5; no firm D call. V lost 0 bases, J lost 7 bases, and 19 bases lay in between. CDR3 length: 17 amino acids. CDR1 is MGHDK and CDR2 is SYGVNS in the germline V gene. Full variable domain (outside the CDR3, taken from reference TRBV25-1 and TRBJ1-5): EADIYQTPRYLVIGTGKKITLECSQTMGHDKMYWYQQDPGMELHLIHYSYGVNSTEKGDLSSESTVSRIRTEHFPLTLESARPSHTSQYLCASSEYRSRAVLQPQHFGDGTRLSIL.